The following is a T cell receptor beta chain sequence with its context. Its antigen is unidentified. The CDR3 extends over 15 amino acids. Germline V CDR1 and CDR2: MNHEY, SVGAGI. The data derive from a study of OX40 agonist ivuxolimab in advanced cancers. Overall study context: The patients' treatment was ivuxolimab, an agonistic anti-OX40 (CD134) antibody. Having had anti-PD-1, anti-PD-L1 or anti-CTLA-4 therapy before was allowed, and roughly 40% had some.

Study conclusions and caveats: At doses 0.1 to 3.0 mg/kg, CD4+ and CD8+ clones expanded.

Sequencing was performed with immunoSEQ multiplex PCR; in TCRdb, only in-frame clones are kept and a portion is missing. The sample shows tens of thousands of clones, roughly 88% of them seen only once. The origin of this receptor is an adult with an advanced solid tumor such as melanoma, head and neck, liver or kidney cancer. This chain links TRBV6-5 with TRBJ2-5, with D perhaps matching TRBD2 (6 bases). Gene TRBJ2-7 matches the end of the DNA better, so the J call may be wrong. Specimen: CD4+ or CD8+ T cells sorted from blood, collected in a trial of the OX40 agonist ivuxolimab. The CDR3 DNA sequence: TGTGCCAGCAGTTACGGGCCGGGGGTTAACAACGAGCAGTACTTC. Its protein is CASSYGPGVNNEQYF.